A selection of T cell receptor beta chains follows, all from one sample in a study of T cells after yellow fever vaccination. MiXCR was run by TCRdb on the 5' RACE reads, yielding one entry per CDR3 protein. This table holds fewer than 450,000 distinct CDR3 sequences, 3% to 4.5% found once. The sequencing used PBMCs, collected 5 days after the yellow fever booster vaccination. Source of these receptors: a man younger than 35 who received the YFV17D yellow fever vaccine. The CDR3 runs from the conserved cysteine through the conserved F or W. D genes are given only for firm matches. The listing skips clone size in some rows; elsewhere it reads once, few, many or a size class.

cdr3_nt cdr3_aa j_call clone_size cdr3_length v_call d_call
TGTGCCAGCAGTTCAGCGGGGGCTTACAATGAGCAGTTCTTC CASSSAGAYNEQFF TRBJ2-1 few 14 TRBV7-9 TRBD2
TGTGCCAGCAGTCCCACCGGGACAACTGGAGAGACCCAGTACTTC CASSPTGTTGETQYF TRBJ2-5 NA 15 TRBV3-1 NA
TGTGCCAGCAGCTTCGGGTTGTCTGGAAACACCATATATTTT CASSFGLSGNTIYF TRBJ1-3 few 14 TRBV13 NA
TGTGCCAGCAGTGCGGACGCCGGGAGGAATCAGCCCCAGCATTTT CASSADAGRNQPQHF TRBJ1-5 many 15 TRBV6-5 NA
TGTGCCAGCAGCCCTCCCCCGGGACAGGGGCGTAATGAGCAGTTCTTC CASSPPPGQGRNEQFF TRBJ2-1 NA 16 TRBV7-3 TRBD1
TGTGCCAGCAGCTTGTTCGGGCGTCCAGGCGGCTACACCTTC CASSLFGRPGGYTF TRBJ1-2 many 14 TRBV5-6 NA
TGTGCCAGCAGCTTTGCTCAGGGGGCTTACAATGAGCAGTTCTTC CASSFAQGAYNEQFF TRBJ2-1 few 15 TRBV7-2 TRBD1
TGTGCCAGCGGGCAGGCGACCTCAAATGAGCAGTTCTTC CASGQATSNEQFF TRBJ2-1 many 13 TRBV6-2/TRBV6-3 NA
TGCAGCGTTGGGGGCGAAAGAGGCGCACCCCTCCACTTT CSVGGERGAPLHF TRBJ1-6 many 13 TRBV29-1 NA
TGTGCCAGCAGTTACGGGGGTGGGACTGAAGCTTTCTTT CASSYGGGTEAFF TRBJ1-1 many 13 TRBV6-5 NA
TGTGCCAGCAGGCCGGGACTAGCGTCCCACGAGCAGTACTTC CASRPGLASHEQYF TRBJ2-7 NA 14 TRBV2 TRBD2
TGTGCCAGCAGCTTATCTTTCGCAGATACGCAGTATTTT CASSLSFADTQYF TRBJ2-3 many 13 TRBV7-2 NA
TGTGCCAGCCTTCTTCAGGCGCAACCCTACTATGGCTACACCTTC CASLLQAQPYYGYTF TRBJ1-2 NA 15 TRBV7-2 NA
TGTGCCAGCAGCTCACGGACAGGGGGCGACACCGGGGAGCTGTTTTTT CASSSRTGGDTGELFF TRBJ2-2 many 16 TRBV7-2 TRBD1
TGTGCCAGCAGTTTAGAAACGGTCCAAGAGACCCAGTACTTC CASSLETVQETQYF TRBJ2-5 many 14 TRBV12-3/TRBV12-4 NA
TGTGCTAGTGGTGCCGCACTAGCGGGGGCAGCCAAAAACATTCAGTACTTC CASGAALAGAAKNIQYF TRBJ2-4 NA 17 TRBV12-5 TRBD2
TGCGCCAGCAGCCTGGACTTTTCAAAAAGCACCGGGGAGCTGTTTTTT CASSLDFSKSTGELFF TRBJ2-2 NA 16 TRBV23-1 NA
TGTGCCAGCAGTGAAGTGATGGGTTTAAGAACCGGGGAGCTGTTTTTT CASSEVMGLRTGELFF TRBJ2-2 few 16 TRBV6-1 NA
TGTGCCAGCAGCCGTATAGCGGGGAGGAATTTAAACACCGGGGAGCTGTTTTTT CASSRIAGRNLNTGELFF TRBJ2-2 many 18 TRBV7-9 TRBD2
TGTGCCAGCAGCCCCGGACAGGAAGAAGGGGAGCTGTTTTTT CASSPGQEEGELFF TRBJ2-2 many 14 TRBV12-3/TRBV12-4 TRBD1
TGTGCCAGCAGTTACATGACCACTAGCGGAGAGACCTACGAGCAGTACTTC CASSYMTTSGETYEQYF TRBJ2-7 many 17 TRBV6-5 TRBD2
TGTGCCAGCAGTTTAGAGGACAGGGTAAGCAATCAGCCCCAGCATTTT CASSLEDRVSNQPQHF TRBJ1-5 many 16 TRBV12-3/TRBV12-4 TRBD1
TGTGCCAGCAGCTTGGTAGCGGGGGGAGCCCTGGATACGCAGTATTTT CASSLVAGGALDTQYF TRBJ2-3 many 16 TRBV5-4 TRBD2
TGTGCCAGCAGCTTAGTGTACAATGAGCAGTTCTTC CASSLVYNEQFF TRBJ2-1 many 12 TRBV7-3 NA
TGTGCCAGCAAGGGCCTAATCGGGACTAGCAGGATGTACCAAGAGACCCAGTACTTC CASKGLIGTSRMYQETQYF TRBJ2-5 few 19 TRBV6-2/TRBV6-3 TRBD2
TGTGCCAGCAGTGTTGAGACTAGGGAGACCCAGTACTTC CASSVETRETQYF TRBJ2-5 NA 13 TRBV2 NA
TGTGCCAGCAGCGTATCCGGGACCGACTCCTACGAGCAGTACTTC CASSVSGTDSYEQYF TRBJ2-7 many 15 TRBV7-9 NA
TGTGCCAGCAGTTACCCGCCGGGAGATACTATGAACACTGAAGCTTTCTTT CASSYPPGDTMNTEAFF TRBJ1-1 NA 17 TRBV6-6 NA
TGTGCAGTTCGTGGGGCCCTTAGCTCCTACGAGCAGTACTTC CAVRGALSSYEQYF TRBJ2-7 NA 14 TRBV6-5 NA
TGTGCCAGCAGAGGTTACGGCTCTGGGGCCAACGTCCTGACTTTC CASRGYGSGANVLTF TRBJ2-6 many 15 TRBV28 NA
TGTGCCAGCAGTGAAATGATGGGGGACAGCAATCAGCCCCAGCATTTT CASSEMMGDSNQPQHF TRBJ1-5 NA 16 TRBV6-1 NA
TGCGCCAGCAGCATCGGACTAGCGGGGGATGAGACCCAGTACTTC CASSIGLAGDETQYF TRBJ2-5 many 15 TRBV5-1 TRBD2
TGTGCCTGGAGGAGGATGGGTGAGCAGTTCTTC CAWRRMGEQFF TRBJ2-1 many 11 TRBV30 NA
TGTGCCAGCAGGCCCGGTACAGGGGCACGTCAGCCCCAGCATTTT CASRPGTGARQPQHF TRBJ1-5 NA 15 TRBV12-3/TRBV12-4 TRBD1
TGTGCCAGTAATAGAAGGGACACTAACACCGGGGAGCTGTTTTTT CASNRRDTNTGELFF TRBJ2-2 few 15 TRBV19 NA
TGCAGTGCCCCCCTACCGGCGGGGCCAGATACGCAGTATTTT CSAPLPAGPDTQYF TRBJ2-3 many 14 TRBV20-1 NA
TGTGCCAGCCGGGCGGGGGCGGGAGATACGCAGTATTTT CASRAGAGDTQYF TRBJ2-3 many 13 TRBV6-1 NA
TGTGCCAGCAGCCGAGGACAGGCGTGGGGCTACACCTTC CASSRGQAWGYTF TRBJ1-2 NA 13 TRBV7-2 TRBD1
TGCAGCGTTTCCCAGGGGCCGTACGAGCAGTACTTC CSVSQGPYEQYF TRBJ2-7 many 12 TRBV29-1 NA
TGCAGTGCAAACAGGGCTACCGGGGCCAACGTCCTGACTTTC CSANRATGANVLTF TRBJ2-6 many 14 TRBV20-1 NA
TGTGCCAGCAGTTCCCCTTGGTCCTACGAGCAGTACTTC CASSSPWSYEQYF TRBJ2-7 many 13 TRBV6-2/TRBV6-3 NA
TGTGCCAGCAGCCAAGTTCCAGCGGGGGGTCAAGAGACCCAGTACTTC CASSQVPAGGQETQYF TRBJ2-5 NA 16 TRBV3-1 TRBD2
TGCAGTGCTATGACCGATCGGGATACGCAGTATTTT CSAMTDRDTQYF TRBJ2-3 few 12 TRBV20-1 NA
TGTGCCAGCAGTTTTGCAGGGGGCAGTCAGCCCCAGCATTTT CASSFAGGSQPQHF TRBJ1-5 few 14 TRBV12-3/TRBV12-4 TRBD1
TGTGCCAGCAGCGTCCAGGGGAACAAGGGAAAACTGTTTTTT CASSVQGNKGKLFF TRBJ1-4 few 14 TRBV7-9 NA
TGTGCCAGCAGCCGACCCCCAGGGTTGGAGACCCAGTACTTC CASSRPPGLETQYF TRBJ2-5 many 14 TRBV5-5 NA
TGTGCCAGCAGCCCCAGCGGGGGTAACAATGAGCAGTTCTTC CASSPSGGNNEQFF TRBJ2-1 NA 14 TRBV7-9 TRBD2
TGTGCCAGCAGTCTAGGTGGGGGGGCAGATACGCAGTATTTT CASSLGGGADTQYF TRBJ2-3 many 14 TRBV25-1 TRBD2
TGCGCCAGCAGCCCCACTCCTCTGTTAGCGGGGATCCAGTTCTTC CASSPTPLLAGIQFF TRBJ2-1 NA 15 TRBV4-3 TRBD2
TGTGCCAGCAGCTTAGGTAGTGGTGGTCTGTACGAGCAGTACTTC CASSLGSGGLYEQYF TRBJ2-7 many 15 TRBV7-6 NA
TGCGCCAGCAGCTTTCTTCCGGGACAGGGGTCCGGCTACACCTTC CASSFLPGQGSGYTF TRBJ1-2 NA 15 TRBV5-1 TRBD1
TGCAGTGCTAGAGCGCAAAACGGGGATACGCAGTATTTT CSARAQNGDTQYF TRBJ2-3 few 13 TRBV20-1 NA
TGTGCCAGCAGCCAAGCTCTAGCCAAAAACATTCAGTACTTC CASSQALAKNIQYF TRBJ2-4 many 14 TRBV4-2 NA
TGTGCCACCAGTGATTTGGGGCGGGACCACAATGAGCAGTTCTTC CATSDLGRDHNEQFF TRBJ2-1 many 15 TRBV24-1 NA
TGTGCCAGCACCCTAAAGGGCGTCCTCTTCTACGAGCAGTACTTC CASTLKGVLFYEQYF TRBJ2-7 few 15 TRBV13 NA
TGTGCCGGTGGAGCGGGGGCCACAGATACGCAGTATTTT CAGGAGATDTQYF TRBJ2-3 many 13 TRBV7-9 TRBD2
TGTGCCAGCAGCTCAACAGGGACCATGAACACTGAAGCTTTCTTT CASSSTGTMNTEAFF TRBJ1-1 many 15 TRBV7-2 NA
TGTGCCAGCAGCTTAGTGGGGACAGGGGACTATGGCTACACCTTC CASSLVGTGDYGYTF TRBJ1-2 many 15 TRBV7-9 TRBD1
TGCGCCAGCAGCCGTGGTTTTGGGACAGGGGCGACTGGCTACACCTTC CASSRGFGTGATGYTF TRBJ1-2 few 16 TRBV4-1 TRBD1
TGTGCCAGCAGCTTAGGGCCAGGGGGCCCCTATGGCTACACCTTC CASSLGPGGPYGYTF TRBJ1-2 NA 15 TRBV6-1 TRBD1